The next 23 T cell receptor beta chains were all read from a single sample in a study of Graves' ophthalmopathy and Graves' hyperthyroidism (dated by TCRdb to 2017 to 2018). The run used an Illumina HiSeq 2000. For repertoire sequencing, the TCR beta CDR3 regions were amplified from RNA transcripts. HTBI primers and the Qiagen OneStep RT-PCR kit were used in a first-round RT-PCR, which was followed by a second-round multiplex PCR, size selection and purification. The public reads were run again by TCRdb, first through fastp at Q25 and then through MiXCR, and only productive beta chains were kept. Under each unique CDR3 protein, matching rows form one entry showing the most common genes and DNA. The sample table holds hundreds of thousands of distinct CDR3 sequences, of which around 40% were seen once. The ten top clones hold 44% of the sample. Sequencing was performed on peripheral blood. Receptor source: an adult man with Graves' ophthalmopathy.

The table lists this clonotype with many counts. This chain links TRBV9 with TRBJ1-5; unclear D gene. CDR3 length: 13 amino acids. Trimming shortened V by 1 base and J by 8 bases, and 10 bases separated the two germline ends. The germline V gene has CDR1 SGDLS and CDR2 YYNGEE. For the CDR3, the DNA is TGTGCCAGCAGCGTACGTCCGGGGAAGCCCCAGCATTTT. This encodes CASSVRPGKPQHF.

Details on this clonotype: A clone one base away is much larger, so this may be a read error. CDR3: CANSRTSGSGETQYF. The CDR3 DNA is TGTGCCAACAGCCGGACTAGCGGGAGTGGTGAGACCCAGTACTTC. This chain connects TRBV7-9 to TRBJ2-5, with 13 bases lining up with TRBD2. The germline gives CDR1 SEHNR, CDR2 FQNEAQ (reference sequence). The CDR3 has 15 residues.

As DNA, the CDR3 is TGCAGCAGCGACAGGGGGCGGGGGACCCAGTACTTC. This encodes CSSDRGRGTQYF. The chain combines TRBV29-1 with TRBJ2-5; 10 bases match TRBD1. The CDR3 consists of 12 residues. Germline V gene sequence: CDR1 SQVTM, CDR2 ANQGSEA. The ends lost 8 bases at V and 7 bases at J; junction bases unmatched: 7.

In this sample, this clonotype turned up a few times. V and J are TRBV15 and TRBJ2-3; 11 bases fit TRBD1. Germline CDR1 is LNHNV and CDR2 is YYDKDF (reference sequence). V lost 10 bases, J lost 3 bases, and 6 bases stayed unmatched. This CDR3 has 14 amino acids. The CDR3 protein is CASTGTGGTDTQYF. The CDR3 nucleotides read TGTGCCAGCACCGGGACAGGGGGGACAGATACGCAGTATTTT.

The chain employs TRBV29-1 and TRBJ2-5; 11 bases are shared with TRBD1. Germline V gene data show CDR1 as SQVTM and CDR2 as ANQGSEA. The J segment lost 3 bases and the V segment lost 6 bases, leaving 15 bases of the junction unmatched. The CDR3 covers 17 residues. CDR3 protein: CSVSRDRGVPAEETQYF. CDR3 nucleotide sequence: TGCAGCGTGTCCCGGGACAGGGGGGTACCGGCTGAAGAGACCCAGTACTTC.

Concerning this clonotype: A much larger clone lies one base from this, so it may be a read error. The chain recombines TRBV2 with TRBJ2-7; D remains ambiguous. The CDR3 has 13 residues. V shed 5 bases and J shed 3 bases, with 11 bases lying between them. CDR1 is SNHLY and CDR2 is FYNNEI in the germline V gene. CDR3 nucleotide sequence: TGTGCCAGCAGTCTCAGGAGCCACTACGAGCAGTACTTC. This sequence encodes CASSLRSHYEQYF.

The table lists this clonotype with a few counts. The chain links TRBV2 to TRBJ2-2, with 9 positions matching TRBD1. This CDR3 region has 16 residues. With V trimmed by 5 bases and J by 4 bases, 8 bases remained unmatched. Germline CDR1 reads SNHLY; CDR2 reads FYNNEI. The CDR3 sequence is CASSSLGTGSTGELFF. The CDR3 nucleotides read TGTGCCAGCAGTAGCCTAGGGACAGGGAGCACCGGGGAGCTGTTTTTT.

This clonotype was seen ten or more times. The chain recombines TRBV7-9 with TRBJ1-2, with D perhaps TRBD1 (6 bases). The CDR3 length is 15 residues. The germline V and J ends were trimmed by 5 bases and 0 bases, with 13 bases remaining between them. Germline lookup yields CDR1 SEHNR and CDR2 FQNEAQ (reference sequence). CDR3 nucleotides: TGTGCCAGCAGCCCGATGGACAGAGCTAACTATGGCTACACCTTC. It translates to CASSPMDRANYGYTF.

In its sample, this clonotype was seen once. Since a much larger clone is just one base distant, this may be a read error. V is TRBV11-2 and J is TRBJ1-2; 7 bases are a match to TRBD1. This CDR3 spans 12 amino acids. The V gene's germline CDR1 is SGHAT and CDR2 FQNNGV. V was clipped by 5 bases and J by 6 bases; unmatched bases: 3. The CDR3 reads CASSPGTDGYTF. CDR3 in DNA: TGTGCCAGCAGCCCCGGGACAGATGGCTACACCTTC.

This clonotype appeared once. The genes are TRBV2 and TRBJ2-5; 7 bases map to TRBD2. Germline V lookup: CDR1 SNHLY, CDR2 FYNNEI. This CDR3 is 16 amino acids long. V gave up 5 bases and J gave up 1 base; unmatched junction bases: 10. CDR3 bases: TGTGCCAGCAGTTACTACGGGCGGGAGACCCAAGAGACCCAGTACTTC. It yields the protein CASSYYGRETQETQYF.

The chain has TRBV6-4 and TRBJ1-2; 9 bases match TRBD1. The ends lost 5 bases at V and 3 bases at J; junction bases unmatched: 7. CDR1 MRHNA and CDR2 SNTAGT come from the germline V gene. The CDR3 loop spans 15 amino acids. The CDR3 bases are TGTGCCAGCAGTACCACCGGGACAGGGTACTATGGCTACACCTTC. Its protein is CASSTTGTGYYGYTF.

With respect to this clonotype: Given a much more abundant clone one base away, this may be a read error. The chain combines TRBV7-6 with TRBJ2-7, with 10 bases lining up with TRBD1. The CDR3 is 15 residues long. Per the germline V gene, CDR1 is SGHVS and CDR2 is FNYEAQ. The CDR3 reads CAGSPNTGQGYEQYF. In nucleotides, the CDR3 is TGTGCCGGCAGCCCTAATACGGGACAGGGGTACGAGCAGTACTTC.

This clonotype was seen a few times. Mismatch with germline at one junction end may stem from a read error. V is TRBV24-1 and J is TRBJ1-5; 10 nucleotides align to TRBD1. The CDR3 covers 18 residues. CDR1 and CDR2 (germline): KGHDR, SFDVKD. In DNA form, the CDR3 reads TGTGCCAGCAGTTCAGGGACAGGGGACTCCCTGAGCAATCAGCCCCAGCATTTT. Protein product: CASSSGTGDSLSNQPQHF.

The V gene is TRBV11-3, the J gene TRBJ1-2; 10 bases agree with TRBD1. This CDR3 comprises 14 residues. Trimming at V came to 0 bases and at J to 8 bases, leaving 3 bases not matched to a gene. Germline V gene sequence: CDR1 SGHNT, CDR2 YENEEA. The chain's CDR3 is CASSLEWTGGGYTF. The CDR3 coding sequence is TGTGCCAGCAGCTTAGAGTGGACAGGGGGAGGCTACACCTTC.

As regards this clonotype: This CDR3 is missing its conserved last phenylalanine or tryptophan, likely due to a read error. The CDR3 nucleotides read TGTGCCATCAATGACAGGGACTATAGTGAAGCTTTCCTT. Amino acids: CAINDRDYSEAFL. The genes are TRBV10-3 and TRBJ1-1, with 7 bases aligning to TRBD1. The J segment lost 7 bases and the V segment lost 7 bases, leaving 9 bases of the junction unmatched. Germline V lookup: CDR1 ENHRY, CDR2 SYGVKD. This CDR3 comprises 13 residues.

This chain uses TRBV7-9 with TRBJ1-1, with 8 bases aligning to TRBD1. The CDR3 runs to 13 residues. V lost 5 bases and J lost 9; bases outside the gene matches: 8. Germline-derived CDR1 and CDR2 are SEHNR and FQNEAQ (reference sequence). The DNA of the CDR3 is TGTGCCAGCAGCCCCGGGACAGGAAAAAAAGCTTTCTTT. It yields the protein CASSPGTGKKAFF.

In regard to this clonotype: This likely comes from a read error, as the CDR3 has no conserved phenylalanine or tryptophan at its end. No DNA is shown, since the ends of the CDR3 on it are uncertain; the CDR3 is the one TCRdb lists. The CDR3 here is CATALPGLDFS. The chain couples TRBV7-8 to TRBJ1-1. The CDR3 is 11 residues long, counting both termini. Germline V CDR1 and CDR2: SGHVS, FQNEAQ.

The J gene is TRBJ2-1, the V gene TRBV2, with TRBD2 identical over 10 bases. Germline CDR1 SNHLY, CDR2 FYNNEI. The CDR3 spans 14 residues. V gave up 7 bases and J gave up 6 bases; unmatched junction bases: 6. Here the CDR3 reads CASNKAGGINEQFF. In nucleotides, the CDR3 is TGTGCCAGCAATAAAGCGGGAGGGATCAATGAGCAGTTCTTC.

On this clonotype itself: One junction end disagrees with the germline gene, perhaps due to a read error. The chain joins TRBV10-3 to TRBJ1-2, with D hard to call. The CDR3 is 13 amino acids. The germline V gene encodes CDR1 ENHRY and CDR2 SYGVKD. For the CDR3, the DNA is TGTGCCAGCAGTGGCTTCACAGTAGGTGGCTACACCTTC. This codes for CASSGFTVGGYTF.

The chain recombines TRBV7-9 with TRBJ1-2, with 7 bases matching TRBD1. In germline, CDR1 is SEHNR, CDR2 FQNEAQ (reference sequence). Losses at the gene ends were 4 bases for V and 3 bases for J; bases not matched to a gene: 11. The CDR3 length is 16 residues. The CDR3, as DNA: TGTGCCAGCAGCTCAATAAGGGGACAGAGTGACTATGGCTACACCTTC. It yields the protein CASSSIRGQSDYGYTF.

This clonotype was seen only once. V is TRBV11-1 and J is TRBJ1-1; 8 bases are a match to TRBD1. Unmatched junction bases numbered 15, after V lost 8 bases and J lost 1 base. The CDR3 runs 17 residues. CDR1 is SGHAT, CDR2 FQDESV, per germline (reference sequence). Here the CDR3 reads CASLHSKVGTGNTEAFF. The CDR3, as DNA: TGTGCCAGCTTACACTCCAAGGTCGGGACAGGGAACACTGAAGCTTTCTTT.

This clonotype occurred a few times. This chain joins TRBV20-1 and TRBJ1-2; D gene unclear. The V end lost 4 bases, the J end lost 4 bases, and 19 bases lay between the germline ends. Germline-derived CDR1 and CDR2 are DFQATT and SNEGSKA (reference sequence). This CDR3 is 15 amino acids long. The CDR3 loop reads CSANQDVWGFYGYTF. DNA for the CDR3: TGCAGTGCTAATCAGGACGTTTGGGGATTCTATGGCTACACCTTC.

The gene calls are TRBV7-6 and TRBJ1-4, with no clear D. The ends were cut back, 6 bases at V and 8 bases at J, with 7 bases in the middle. CDR3 length: 11 residues. CDR1 and CDR2 (germline): SGHVS, FNYEAQ. Here the CDR3 DNA reads TGTGCCAGCAGTAAGGAAGAAAAACTGTTTTTT. Amino acid sequence: CASSKEEKLFF.